This T cell receptor beta chain was captured in a study of blood T cell repertoires in COVID-19. The CDR3 has 12 amino acids. Germline assignment: CDR1 MGHRA and CDR2 YSYEKL. Trimming stripped 6 bases from V and 8 bases from J, with 13 bases between. Participant ages covered about 18 to 95 years across approximately 25 US areas. Recovered status applied to Cohort 3 donors who had two consecutive negative PCRs. It also applied to those with clearance or with symptom resolution. Data came from immunoSEQ multiplex PCR; TCRdb stores just in-frame clones and leaves some out. The sample yields about 370,000 clones, approximately 90% seen once.

The sequence was obtained from a man aged 18 to 30 who had recovered from COVID-19. Sequencing input: PBMCs or T cells enriched from blood (not recorded which). The genes are TRBV4-1 and TRBJ1-2; D unresolved. In DNA, the CDR3 is TGCGCCAGCAGTCCCCCAATTACAGGCTACACCTTC. Translated, it gives CASSPPITGYTF.